Listed below are T cell receptor beta chains from one sample, sequenced in a study of shared clonotypes between healthy human individuals. Assay used: immunoSEQ multiplex PCR; TCRdb lists only in-frame clones, some missing. Of hundreds of thousands of clones listed, approximately 96% are singletons. Specimen: naive CD8+ T cells sorted from blood. Source of these receptors: a young woman in good health. The CDR3 runs from the conserved cysteine through the conserved F or W. D genes are given only for firm matches. Only part of the rows carry a size: once, few, many, or a class if the clone is expanded.

clone_size: -; d_call: TRBD2; j_call: TRBJ2-1; v_call: TRBV5-4; cdr3_nt: TGTGCCAGCAGACCCGTGAAGCGGGGAAACAATGAGCAGTTCTTC; cdr3_aa: CASRPVKRGNNEQFF
clone_size: -; d_call: -; j_call: TRBJ2-5; v_call: TRBV20-1; cdr3_nt: TGCAGTGCTAGGGACCAAGAGACCCAGTACTTC; cdr3_aa: CSARDQETQYF
clone_size: -; d_call: TRBD2; j_call: TRBJ2-1; v_call: TRBV6-5; cdr3_nt: TGTGCCAGCAGTTACGACCCCGGACTAGCGTATAATGAGCAGTTCTTC; cdr3_aa: CASSYDPGLAYNEQFF
clone_size: -; d_call: -; j_call: TRBJ2-1; v_call: TRBV5-6; cdr3_nt: TGTGCCAGCAGCTGGGGGACCGGAGAGCAGTTCTTC; cdr3_aa: CASSWGTGEQFF
clone_size: -; d_call: -; j_call: TRBJ1-6; v_call: TRBV28; cdr3_nt: TGTGCCAGCAGTATTGATAGGGTTCGAGGATCACCCCTCCACTTT; cdr3_aa: CASSIDRVRGSPLHF
clone_size: -; d_call: -; j_call: TRBJ2-2; v_call: TRBV4-1; cdr3_nt: TGCGCCAGCAGTGCGGCGTTGAACACCGGGGAGCTGTTTTTT; cdr3_aa: CASSAALNTGELFF
clone_size: once; d_call: -; j_call: TRBJ1-1; v_call: TRBV7-8; cdr3_nt: TGTGCCAGCAGCTTAGACCGGCAGGTGAGCGTGAACACTGAAGCTTTCTTT; cdr3_aa: CASSLDRQVSVNTEAFF
clone_size: -; d_call: -; j_call: TRBJ2-1; v_call: TRBV28; cdr3_nt: TGTGCCAGCAGGGACTACAATGAGCAGTTCTTC; cdr3_aa: CASRDYNEQFF
clone_size: -; d_call: TRBD2; j_call: TRBJ2-3; v_call: TRBV5-1; cdr3_nt: TGCGCCAGCAGCTCATTTACGACTAGCCCAGATACGCAGTATTTT; cdr3_aa: CASSSFTTSPDTQYF
clone_size: -; d_call: TRBD1; j_call: TRBJ1-2; v_call: TRBV6-4; cdr3_nt: TGTGCCAGCAGCCCCGGACAGGGTTACTATGGCTACACCTTC; cdr3_aa: CASSPGQGYYGYTF
clone_size: -; d_call: TRBD1; j_call: TRBJ1-3; v_call: TRBV4-2; cdr3_nt: TGTGCCAGCAGCGAACAGGGGGGTGGAAACACCATATATTTT; cdr3_aa: CASSEQGGGNTIYF
clone_size: -; d_call: TRBD1; j_call: TRBJ2-7; v_call: TRBV27; cdr3_nt: TGTGCCATACGCGACAGGGGCTACGAGCAGTACTTC; cdr3_aa: CAIRDRGYEQYF
clone_size: -; d_call: -; j_call: TRBJ2-7; v_call: TRBV2; cdr3_nt: TGTGCCAGCAGTGAATCCCGGGGTCCCTACGAGCAGTACTTC; cdr3_aa: CASSESRGPYEQYF
clone_size: -; d_call: -; j_call: TRBJ1-5; v_call: TRBV6-1; cdr3_nt: TGTGCCAGCATTGGGGACCTTGTGTCCTATCAGCCCCAGCATTTT; cdr3_aa: CASIGDLVSYQPQHF
clone_size: -; d_call: -; j_call: TRBJ2-7; v_call: TRBV7-9; cdr3_nt: TGTGCCAGCAGCTTAGGGTCTAGCCCCGACTACGAGCAGTACTTC; cdr3_aa: CASSLGSSPDYEQYF
clone_size: once; d_call: -; j_call: TRBJ2-7; v_call: TRBV7-8; cdr3_nt: TGTGCCAGCAGCTCCCTCGACAAGAGCACCTACGAGCAGTACTTC; cdr3_aa: CASSSLDKSTYEQYF
clone_size: -; d_call: -; j_call: TRBJ2-5; v_call: TRBV2; cdr3_nt: TGTGCCAGCAGTGACATAGGCGGACGGCTGGAGACCCAGTACTTC; cdr3_aa: CASSDIGGRLETQYF
clone_size: -; d_call: TRBD1; j_call: TRBJ1-3; v_call: TRBV10-3; cdr3_nt: TGTGCCACCCGGGACAGGGTGGACACCATATATTTT; cdr3_aa: CATRDRVDTIYF